A selection of T cell receptor beta chains follows, all from one sample in a study of T cell responses to AZD1222 COVID-19 vaccine. Only in-frame clones appear in the TCRdb table, and some are missing; sequencing was by immunoSEQ multiplex PCR. The table includes tens of thousands of clones, 86% detected once. The sequences come from peripheral blood, collected on day 0 of AZD1222 vaccination. All receptors derive from an adult in good health. Both conserved end residues are part of each CDR3. D genes are given only for firm matches. The size field is filled for only some rows; it gives once, few, many or a size class.

NA	NA	TRBV4-1	TRBJ1-5	CASSQDGGPQPQHF	TGCGCCAGCAGCCAAGATGGAGGCCCCCAGCCCCAGCATTTT
NA	NA	TRBV18	TRBJ1-1	CASSLKSGDEAFF	TGTGCCAGCTCCCTCAAATCGGGGGATGAAGCTTTCTTT
NA	NA	TRBV5-4	TRBJ2-1	CASSTSAGAPSGNEQFF	TGTGCCAGCAGCACTTCTGCCGGGGCGCCGTCGGGGAATGAGCAGTTCTTC
NA	TRBD2	TRBV28	TRBJ2-1	CASTPGVLAGYEQFF	TGTGCCAGCACCCCGGGGGTACTAGCGGGGTATGAGCAGTTCTTC
NA	NA	TRBV4-3	TRBJ1-3	CASSQEKTSGNTIYF	TGCGCCAGCAGCCAAGAGAAGACCTCTGGAAACACCATATATTTT
NA	NA	TRBV29-1	TRBJ1-1	CSVEEGGRDTEAFF	TGCAGCGTTGAAGAGGGGGGGCGGGACACTGAAGCTTTCTTT
NA	NA	TRBV28	TRBJ1-4	CASMGPHGGNEKLFF	TGTGCCAGCATGGGCCCCCACGGGGGTAATGAAAAACTGTTTTTT
once	NA	TRBV6-5	TRBJ1-5	CASSYTGAYQPQHF	TGTGCCAGCAGTTACACGGGGGCTTATCAGCCCCAGCATTTT
NA	TRBD1	TRBV28	TRBJ1-2	CASRRQGTYGYTF	TGTGCCAGCAGGCGACAGGGGACCTATGGCTACACCTTC
NA	NA	TRBV19	TRBJ2-1	CASSIGGTSYNEQFF	TGTGCCAGTAGTATAGGGGGGACCTCCTACAATGAGCAGTTCTTC
NA	NA	TRBV6-4	TRBJ2-2	CASSDQHGNTGELFF	TGTGCCAGCAGTGATCAACACGGAAACACCGGGGAGCTGTTTTTT
NA	TRBD1	TRBV19	TRBJ2-2	CASSPTPGQGPRRNGELFF	TGTGCCAGTAGCCCGACACCGGGACAGGGCCCCCGGAGGAACGGGGAGCTGTTTTTT
NA	TRBD1	TRBV6-1	TRBJ1-5	CASSDQDRGLGNQPQHF	TGTGCCAGCAGTGATCAGGACAGGGGTTTGGGCAATCAGCCCCAGCATTTT
few	NA	TRBV13	TRBJ1-6	CASSSRQYSPLHF	TGTGCCAGCAGCTCAAGACAGTATTCACCCCTCCACTTT
NA	NA	TRBV28	TRBJ1-5	CASSSGRSSNQPQHF	TGTGCCAGCAGTTCGGGACGGTCAAGCAATCAGCCCCAGCATTTT
NA	TRBD1	TRBV4-3	TRBJ1-1	CASSRGTGNTEAFF	TGCGCCAGCAGCAGAGGGACAGGGAACACTGAAGCTTTCTTT
NA	NA	TRBV6-2/TRBV6-3	TRBJ1-2	CASTPDGNYGYTF	TGTGCCAGCACCCCAGACGGAAACTATGGCTACACCTTC
NA	NA	TRBV28	TRBJ1-2	CASSLDALDRSYGYTF	TGTGCCAGCAGTCTAGACGCCTTGGACAGATCCTATGGCTACACCTTC
few	TRBD2	TRBV10-2	TRBJ2-3	CASSLAGVADTQYF	TGCGCCAGCAGTTTAGCGGGAGTTGCAGATACGCAGTATTTT
NA	NA	TRBV5-1	TRBJ2-3	CASSFGREADTQYF	TGCGCCAGCAGCTTCGGCAGGGAGGCAGATACGCAGTATTTT
NA	TRBD2	TRBV28	TRBJ2-1	CASSSPGGPSGNEQFF	TGTGCCAGCAGTTCCCCGGGAGGGCCCTCGGGGAATGAGCAGTTCTTC
few	NA	TRBV28	TRBJ1-2	CASSLSTGNYGYTF	TGTGCCAGCAGTTTATCTACAGGAAACTATGGCTACACCTTC
NA	NA	TRBV19	TRBJ1-5	CASSIAQGSNQPQHF	TGTGCCAGTAGTATAGCCCAGGGAAGCAATCAGCCCCAGCATTTT
NA	NA	TRBV19	TRBJ2-3	CASSIVRWDTQYF	TGTGCCAGTAGTATCGTCCGGTGGGATACGCAGTATTTT
NA	NA	TRBV5-4	TRBJ1-6	CASSLDRDYNSPLHF	TGTGCCAGCAGCTTGGACAGGGACTATAATTCACCCCTCCACTTT
NA	NA	TRBV6-2/TRBV6-3	TRBJ2-1	CASSYSNEQFF	TGTGCCAGCAGTTACAGCAATGAGCAGTTCTTC
NA	NA	TRBV4-2	TRBJ2-7	CASSVSRSYEQYF	TGTGCCAGCAGCGTAAGTCGCTCCTACGAGCAGTACTTC
NA	NA	TRBV18	TRBJ1-3	CASSPWADSGNTIYF	TGTGCCAGCTCACCATGGGCAGACTCTGGAAACACCATATATTTT
NA	TRBD1	TRBV19	TRBJ2-7	CASQGQASSYEQYF	TGTGCCAGTCAGGGACAGGCGAGCTCCTACGAGCAGTACTTC
NA	NA	TRBV6-6	TRBJ1-1	CASSYSGGPRTEAFF	TGTGCCAGCAGTTACTCCGGGGGGCCGCGAACTGAAGCTTTCTTT
NA	TRBD1	TRBV18	TRBJ2-7	CASSPTGGGYEQYF	TGTGCCAGCTCACCTACAGGGGGCGGCTACGAGCAGTACTTC
NA	NA	TRBV5-1	TRBJ1-5	CASPSLGPPRAQHF	TGCGCCAGCCCGTCACTGGGCCCTCCAAGGGCCCAGCATTTT
NA	NA	TRBV30	TRBJ1-2	CAWRAGAGGPYGYTF	TGTGCCTGGAGGGCCGGGGCCGGTGGTCCTTATGGCTACACCTTC
NA	NA	TRBV7-9	TRBJ1-2	CASSHANNYGYTF	TGTGCCAGCAGCCACGCAAATAACTATGGCTACACCTTC
NA	NA	TRBV2	TRBJ1-2	CASRSSSGGTF	TGTGCCAGCAGGTCTTCCAGCGGAGGCACCTTC
NA	NA	TRBV16	TRBJ1-1	CASTPTGSNTEAFF	TGTGCCAGCACCCCTACAGGGTCGAACACTGAAGCTTTCTTT
NA	TRBD2	TRBV9	TRBJ2-5	CASSVGLAGGLYQETQYF	TGTGCCAGCAGCGTAGGGCTAGCGGGGGGTCTGTACCAAGAGACCCAGTACTTC
NA	NA	TRBV24-1	TRBJ1-2	CATSDLGGYNGYTF	TGTGCCACCAGTGATTTAGGAGGCTACAATGGCTACACCTTC
once	NA	TRBV14	TRBJ2-3	CASSQVPGEWNTDTQYF	TGTGCCAGCAGCCAAGTACCAGGAGAGTGGAACACAGATACGCAGTATTTT
NA	TRBD1	TRBV28	TRBJ1-4	CASSTGANEKLFF	TGTGCCAGCAGTACAGGGGCTAATGAAAAACTGTTTTTT
NA	NA	TRBV19	TRBJ1-1	CASSKGQGAEAFF	TGTGCCAGTAGTAAGGGTCAGGGCGCTGAAGCTTTCTTT
NA	TRBD2	TRBV5-4	TRBJ2-3	CASSPLAGEVTDTQYF	TGTGCCAGCAGCCCACTAGCGGGAGAAGTTACAGATACGCAGTATTTT
NA	NA	TRBV6-2/TRBV6-3	TRBJ1-5	CASSYSRGGYQPQHF	TGTGCCAGCAGTTACTCAAGAGGAGGGTATCAGCCCCAGCATTTT
once	NA	TRBV7-9	TRBJ1-1	CASSLRGGGTEAFF	TGTGCCAGCAGCTTACGCGGGGGTGGCACTGAAGCTTTCTTT
NA	NA	TRBV6-1	TRBJ1-4	CASSELRGGVEKLFF	TGTGCCAGCAGTGAACTCCGAGGGGGTGTCGAAAAACTGTTTTTT
once	NA	TRBV19	TRBJ1-4	CATSPAGVATNEKLFF	TGTGCCACTTCTCCTGCGGGGGTTGCAACTAATGAAAAACTGTTTTTT
NA	TRBD1	TRBV2	TRBJ1-1	CASRGQAGTEAFF	TGTGCCAGCAGAGGACAGGCCGGCACTGAAGCTTTCTTT
once	NA	TRBV7-2	TRBJ2-7	CASSMGSTYEQYF	TGTGCCAGCAGCATGGGCAGTACTTACGAGCAGTACTTC
NA	NA	TRBV27	TRBJ1-1	CASSLPAGEAFF	TGTGCCAGCAGTTTGCCTGCCGGTGAAGCTTTCTTT